These 3 T cell receptor beta chains share one sample of origin, sequenced in a study of blood T cell repertoires in COVID-19. The assay was immunoSEQ multiplex PCR, and TCRdb's table has in-frame clones only and misses some. The table records fewer than 200,000 clones, roughly 86% of them present only once. Sequencing was done on a sample of peripheral blood. The receptors were sampled from an elderly woman with COVID-19, enrolled during active disease.

The genes are TRBV9 and TRBJ1-1; 9 bases map to TRBD1. The CDR3 is 15 amino acids. Looked up from germline, CDR1 is SGDLS and CDR2 is YYNGEE. Trimming cost V 2 bases and J 3 bases; bases outside gene matches: 5. The CDR3 reads CASSVLQGADTEAFF. The CDR3 DNA follows: TGTGCCAGCAGCGTCTTACAGGGGGCGGACACTGAAGCTTTCTTT.

This clone has only one observation. The chain joins TRBV15 to TRBJ2-3; TRBD2 agrees at 11 bases. The CDR3 is 16 residues long. Germline trimming cut 1 base from V and 5 bases from J; bases unmatched to any gene: 5. Germline V lookup: CDR1 LNHNV, CDR2 YYDKDF (reference sequence). CDR3 protein: CATSRAGTSGQDTQYF. CDR3 nucleotide sequence: TGTGCCACCAGCAGAGCGGGGACTAGCGGACAAGATACGCAGTATTTT.

The rearrangement joins TRBV27 to TRBJ1-1; D gene ambiguous. There are 11 residues in the CDR3. The V end lost 4 bases, the J end lost 10 bases, and 10 bases lay between the germline ends. Germline V gene lookup returns CDR1 MNHEY and CDR2 SMNVEV (reference sequence). Written as DNA, the CDR3 is TGTGCCAGCAGTTCCCGGGAGAGAGCTTTCTTT. Translated, it gives CASSSRERAFF.